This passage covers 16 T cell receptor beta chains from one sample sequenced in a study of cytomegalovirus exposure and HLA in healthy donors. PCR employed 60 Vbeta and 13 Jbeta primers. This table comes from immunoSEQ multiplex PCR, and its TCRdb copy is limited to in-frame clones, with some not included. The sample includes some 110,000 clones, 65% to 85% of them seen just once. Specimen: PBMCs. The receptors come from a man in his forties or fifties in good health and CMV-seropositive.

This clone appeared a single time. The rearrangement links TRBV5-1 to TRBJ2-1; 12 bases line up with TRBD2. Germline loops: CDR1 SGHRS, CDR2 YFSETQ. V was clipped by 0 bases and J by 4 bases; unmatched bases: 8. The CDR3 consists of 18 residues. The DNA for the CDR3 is TGCGCCAGCAGCTTGGTGGTCTCTAGCGGGAGGGATTACAATGAGCAGTTCTTC. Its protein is CASSLVVSSGRDYNEQFF. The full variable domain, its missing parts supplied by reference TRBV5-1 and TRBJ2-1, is KAGVTQTPRYLIKTRGQQVTLSCSPISGHRSVSWYQQTPGQGLQFLFEYFSETQRNKGNFPGRFSGRQFSNSRSEMNVSTLELGDSALYLCASSLVVSSGRDYNEQFFGPGTRLTVL.

The CDR3 DNA follows: TGTGCCAGCAGCGAAAACGGACACGGCTCTGGAAACACCATATATTTT. Its translation: CASSENGHGSGNTIYF. The chain joins TRBV9 to TRBJ1-3, with D perhaps TRBD1 (5 bases). The germline CDR1 and CDR2 sequences are SGDLS and YYNGEE. V gave up 3 bases and J gave up 0 bases, with 13 bases separating them. The CDR3 runs 16 residues.

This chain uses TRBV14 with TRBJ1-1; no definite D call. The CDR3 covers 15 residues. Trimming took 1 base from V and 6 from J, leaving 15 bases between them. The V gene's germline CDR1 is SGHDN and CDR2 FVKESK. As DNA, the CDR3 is TGTGCCAGCAGCCAAGGCCAGGACTGGAGGGCTGAAGCTTTCTTT. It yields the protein CASSQGQDWRAEAFF.

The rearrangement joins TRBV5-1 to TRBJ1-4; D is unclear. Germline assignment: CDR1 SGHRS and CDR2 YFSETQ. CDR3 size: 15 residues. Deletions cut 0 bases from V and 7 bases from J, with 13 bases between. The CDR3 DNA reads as TGCGCCAGCAGCTTGGTGCCCCGGTCGAGTGAAAAACTGTTTTTT. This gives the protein CASSLVPRSSEKLFF.

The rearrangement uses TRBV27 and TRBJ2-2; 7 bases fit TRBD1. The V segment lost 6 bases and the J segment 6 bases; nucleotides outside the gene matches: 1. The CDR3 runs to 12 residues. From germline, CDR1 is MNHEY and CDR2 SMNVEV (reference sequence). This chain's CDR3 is CASSTGAGELFF. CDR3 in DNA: TGTGCCAGCAGCACAGGGGCCGGGGAGCTGTTTTTT.

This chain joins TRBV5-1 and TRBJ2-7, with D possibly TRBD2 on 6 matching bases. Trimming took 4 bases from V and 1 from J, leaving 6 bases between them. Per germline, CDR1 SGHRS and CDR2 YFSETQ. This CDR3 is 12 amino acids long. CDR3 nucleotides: TGCGCCAGCAGCCGGGGGTCCTACGAGCAGTACTTC. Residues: CASSRGSYEQYF.

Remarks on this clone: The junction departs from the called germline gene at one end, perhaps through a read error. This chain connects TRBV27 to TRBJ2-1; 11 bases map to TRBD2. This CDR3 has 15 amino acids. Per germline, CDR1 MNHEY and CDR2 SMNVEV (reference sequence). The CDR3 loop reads CASNLGTSGSDEQFF. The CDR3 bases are TGTGCCAGCAATTTAGGGACTAGCGGTAGCGATGAGCAGTTCTTC.

For the CDR3, the DNA is TGTGCCAGCAGCGCAAGCGGGACAAGAGGGGATACGCAGTATTTT. Translated, it gives CASSASGTRGDTQYF. V and J are TRBV5-4 and TRBJ2-3; weak D call: TRBD2 (7 bases). V lost 4 bases and J 6 bases, leaving 18 bases between the germline ends. This CDR3 comprises 15 residues. Germline V CDR1 and CDR2: SGHNT, YYREEE (reference sequence).

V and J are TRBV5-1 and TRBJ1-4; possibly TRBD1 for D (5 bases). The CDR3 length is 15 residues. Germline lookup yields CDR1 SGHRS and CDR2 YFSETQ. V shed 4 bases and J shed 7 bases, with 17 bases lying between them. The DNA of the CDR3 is TGCGCCAGCAGCGCCCAACAGGACACCTCTGAAAAACTGTTTTTT. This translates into CASSAQQDTSEKLFF. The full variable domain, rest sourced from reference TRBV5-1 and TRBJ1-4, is KAGVTQTPRYLIKTRGQQVTLSCSPISGHRSVSWYQQTPGQGLQFLFEYFSETQRNKGNFPGRFSGRQFSNSRSEMNVSTLELGDSALYLCASSAQQDTSEKLFFGSGTQLSVL.

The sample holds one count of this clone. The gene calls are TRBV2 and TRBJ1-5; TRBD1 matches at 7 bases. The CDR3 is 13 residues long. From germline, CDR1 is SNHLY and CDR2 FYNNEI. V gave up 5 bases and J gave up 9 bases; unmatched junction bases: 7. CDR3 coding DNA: TGTGCCAGCAGTAGACAGGGCGAGGGGCCCCAGCATTTT. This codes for CASSRQGEGPQHF.

The CDR3 nucleotides are TGCGCCAGCCGAGTTAGCGGGAGTAGGGCAGATACGCAGTATTTT. Residues: CASRVSGSRADTQYF. The chain joins TRBV10-2 to TRBJ2-3, with 9 bases aligning to TRBD2. In germline, CDR1 is WSHSY, CDR2 SAAADI. Unmatched junction bases numbered 10, after V lost 8 bases and J lost 4 bases. The CDR3 covers 15 residues.

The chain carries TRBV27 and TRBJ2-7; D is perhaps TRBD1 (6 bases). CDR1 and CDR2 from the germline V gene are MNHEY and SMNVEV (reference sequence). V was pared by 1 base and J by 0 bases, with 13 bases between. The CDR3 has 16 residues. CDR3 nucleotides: TGTGCCAGCAGTTTATTGGGGGCCTCCAGCTCCTACGAGCAGTACTTC. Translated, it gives CASSLLGASSSYEQYF.

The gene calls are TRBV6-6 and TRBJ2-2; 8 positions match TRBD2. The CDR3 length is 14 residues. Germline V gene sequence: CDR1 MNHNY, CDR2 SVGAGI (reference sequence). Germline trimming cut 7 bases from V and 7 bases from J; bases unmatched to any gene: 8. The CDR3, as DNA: TGTGCCAGCATCGGGGGGGCGAACGGCGGGGAGCTGTTTTTT. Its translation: CASIGGANGGELFF.

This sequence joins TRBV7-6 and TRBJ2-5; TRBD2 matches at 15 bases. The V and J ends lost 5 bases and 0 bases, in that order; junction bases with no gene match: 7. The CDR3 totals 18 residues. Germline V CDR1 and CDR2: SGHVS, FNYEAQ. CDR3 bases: TGTGCCAGCAGCCGGACTAGCGGGGGGGCCTCCTACCAAGAGACCCAGTACTTC. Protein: CASSRTSGGASYQETQYF.

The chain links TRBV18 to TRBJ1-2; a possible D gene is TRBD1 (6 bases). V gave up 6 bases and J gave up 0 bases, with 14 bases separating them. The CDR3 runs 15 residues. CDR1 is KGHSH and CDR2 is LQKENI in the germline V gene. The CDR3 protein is CASSPDRTTNYGYTF. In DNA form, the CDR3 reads TGTGCCAGCTCCCCTGACAGGACGACTAACTATGGCTACACCTTC. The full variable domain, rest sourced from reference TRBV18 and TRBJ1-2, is NAGVMQNPRHLVRRRGQEARLRCSPMKGHSHVYWYRQLPEEGLKFMVYLQKENIIDESGMPKERFSAEFPKEGPSILRIQQVVRGDSAAYFCASSPDRTTNYGYTFGSGTRLTVV.

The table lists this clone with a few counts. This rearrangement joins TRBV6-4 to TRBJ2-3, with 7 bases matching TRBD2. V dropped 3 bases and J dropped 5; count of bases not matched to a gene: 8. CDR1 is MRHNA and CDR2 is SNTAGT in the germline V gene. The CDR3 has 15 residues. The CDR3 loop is CASSEVSSGKDTQYF. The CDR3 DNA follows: TGTGCCAGCAGTGAGGTTTCAAGCGGGAAAGATACGCAGTATTTT.